These 16 T cell receptor beta chains were sequenced from one sample in a study of blood T cell repertoires in COVID-19. The method was immunoSEQ multiplex PCR; TCRdb's version includes in-frame clones alone and lacks a portion of them. Among under 300,000 clones listed, approximately 80% were seen once. The material sequenced was PBMCs or T cells enriched from blood (not recorded which). The source of these receptors is a middle-aged man who had recovered from COVID-19.

The rearrangement uses TRBV23-1 and TRBJ1-4, with D maybe TRBD1 (6 bases). TRBV23-1 is identified as an open reading frame with a role that is uncertain. V lost 2 bases and J 7 bases, leaving 8 bases between the germline ends. This CDR3 has 13 amino acids. The CDR3 sequence: CASSQRTVEKLFF. The CDR3 DNA sequence: TGCGCCAGCAGTCAAAGGACAGTTGAAAAACTGTTTTTT.

The rearrangement uses TRBV28 and TRBJ2-5; D is unresolved. CDR1 is MDHEN and CDR2 is SYDVKM in the germline V gene. V was clipped by 11 bases and J by 1 base, with 14 bases between them. CDR3 size: 13 residues. CDR3 coding DNA: TGTGCCGGTGGTCGGAGATTCCAAGAGACCCAGTACTTC. It codes for CAGGRRFQETQYF.

This chain joins TRBV7-3 and TRBJ2-3; a possible D gene is TRBD2 (7 bases). The germline V and J ends were trimmed by 4 bases and 0 bases, with 17 bases remaining between them. CDR1 and CDR2 (germline): SGHTA, FQGTGA. The CDR3 consists of 17 residues. CDR3 sequence reads: CASSYRGGTTSTDTQYF. The CDR3 DNA reads as TGTGCCAGCAGCTATCGGGGAGGGACAACTAGCACAGATACGCAGTATTTT.

CDR3 bases: TGTGCCAGCAGCCCAAACAGGGGGTCGGGGAACACTGAAGCTTTCTTT. Encoded protein: CASSPNRGSGNTEAFF. V gene TRBV9 combines with J gene TRBJ1-1; 8 nucleotides match TRBD1. V was clipped by 4 bases and J by 1 base; unmatched bases: 9. The germline V gene encodes CDR1 SGDLS and CDR2 YYNGEE. The CDR3 covers 16 residues.

The V call is TRBV9, the J call TRBJ1-6, with 7 bases lining up with TRBD1. The junction had 13 bases not matched to a gene; V was cut back by 4 bases and J by 9 bases. This CDR3 is built from 16 residues. Germline V lookup: CDR1 SGDLS, CDR2 YYNGEE. The CDR3, as DNA: TGTGCCAGCAGCTCGAGTCCGGGACAGACTTTTTCACCCCTCCACTTT. It specifies CASSSSPGQTFSPLHF.

This sequence joins TRBV28 and TRBJ1-2; unclear D gene. This CDR3 has 13 residues. The V end was cut by 6 bases, the J end by 10 bases, with 18 bases between. The V gene's germline CDR1 is MDHEN and CDR2 SYDVKM. Written as DNA, the CDR3 is TGTGCCAGCAGACCGAACCAATCCCAGGACTACACCTTC. This codes for CASRPNQSQDYTF.

The chain recombines TRBV18 with TRBJ1-2; 8 bases agree with TRBD1. The germline gives CDR1 KGHSH, CDR2 LQKENI. The ends lost 6 bases at V and 8 bases at J; junction bases unmatched: 11. The CDR3 runs to 14 residues. The CDR3 sequence is CASSPTTGGDGYTF. In DNA, the CDR3 is TGTGCCAGCTCCCCAACCACAGGGGGAGACGGCTACACCTTC.

In this sample, this clone turned up once. DNA for the CDR3: TGCAGTGCTAGTAGCAGGGTAGGGGCTTTCTTT. This translates into CSASSRVGAFF. V usage is TRBV20-1 and J usage is TRBJ1-1; maybe TRBD1 (5 bases). The V end lost 3 bases, the J end lost 11 bases, and 13 bases lay between the germline ends. CDR1 and CDR2 (germline): DFQATT, SNEGSKA (reference sequence). The CDR3 spans 11 residues.

CDR3 amino acids: CATSRNRGSGANVLTF. CDR3 bases: TGTGCCACCAGCAGGAACCGGGGGTCTGGGGCCAACGTCCTGACTTTC. The chain has TRBV15 and TRBJ2-6, with D possibly being TRBD2 (6 bases). The CDR3 runs to 16 residues. With 3 bases removed from V and 1 base from J, the gap between germline ends came to 10 bases. Germline V gives CDR1 LNHNV, CDR2 YYDKDF (reference sequence).

This chain joins TRBV28 and TRBJ1-2, with D unclear. Germline V gene lookup returns CDR1 MDHEN and CDR2 SYDVKM. Trimming pared 10 bases from V and 8 bases from J, leaving 11 bases between. The CDR3 has 10 residues. The CDR3 reads CATYVSGYTF. The CDR3 nucleotides read TGTGCCACCTACGTGTCAGGCTACACCTTC.

This chain uses TRBV3-1 (or the pseudogene TRBV3-2) with TRBJ1-1; perhaps TRBD1 as D (5 bases). V was clipped by 8 bases and J by 3 bases, with 22 bases between them. The CDR3 consists of 16 residues. Germline CDR1 is LGHDT and CDR2 is YNNKEL (reference sequence). CDR3 region: CASRRTPGGHYTEAFF. The CDR3 region has the DNA TGTGCCAGCCGGCGCACCCCGGGCGGACATTACACTGAAGCTTTCTTT.

V usage is TRBV5-4 and J usage is TRBJ1-6; D is unclear. Per the germline V gene, CDR1 is SGHNT and CDR2 is YYREEE (reference sequence). The V end lost 4 bases, the J end lost 10 bases, and 15 bases lay between the germline ends. The CDR3 runs to 14 residues. CDR3: CASSGGSFGSPLHF. The CDR3 coding sequence is TGTGCCAGCAGCGGAGGGAGTTTCGGGTCACCCCTCCACTTT.

This sequence joins TRBV6-5 and TRBJ2-5, with D possibly TRBD2 on 6 matching bases. The CDR3 runs 15 residues. In germline, CDR1 is MNHEY, CDR2 SVGAGI. V was cut by 6 bases and J by 2 bases, with 16 bases left in between. The CDR3: CASSPEGRLQETQYF. For the CDR3, the DNA is TGTGCCAGCAGCCCCGAAGGGAGGCTTCAAGAGACCCAGTACTTC.

This chain joins TRBV5-1 and TRBJ1-6, with TRBD1 matching 7 bases. The CDR3 is 15 amino acids. Germline assignment: CDR1 SGHRS and CDR2 YFSETQ. V lost 4 bases and J lost 6; bases outside the gene matches: 7. CDR3 in amino acids: CASSPTGEPNSPLHF. In DNA form, the CDR3 reads TGCGCCAGCAGCCCTACAGGGGAACCTAATTCACCCCTCCACTTT.

Many counts were recorded for this clone. At the DNA level, this CDR3 is encoded by other sequences in the same sample as well. The CDR3 coding sequence is TGCGCCAGCAGCCAAGAATCGGGTAGATCACCCCTCCACTTT. Its protein product is CASSQESGRSPLHF. The chain is built from TRBV4-3 and TRBJ1-6, with D uncertain. V gave up 0 bases and J gave up 10 bases, with 10 bases separating them. Germline CDR1 reads LGHNA; CDR2 reads YSLEER. CDR3 size: 14 residues.

The CDR3 DNA is TGTGCCAGCAGCCCTTCGACAGGCATGAATTCACCCCTCCACTTT. It translates to CASSPSTGMNSPLHF. J is TRBJ1-6 and V is TRBV7-2, with D possibly matching TRBD1 (6 bases). CDR3 size: 15 residues. With 5 bases removed from V and 7 bases from J, the gap between germline ends came to 15 bases. Germline CDR1 is SGHTA and CDR2 is FQGNSA.